This TCR beta chain is drawn from a study of cytomegalovirus exposure and HLA in healthy donors. Findings and limits, study-wide: A later analysis found common viral pathogens apparently linked to several of the most significant clusters. Overall, under 200 TCR beta chains were annotated as cytomegalovirus-associated.

Germline V CDR1 and CDR2: SGDLS, YYNGEE. The CDR3 runs to 17 residues. In the case of this clone: Its antigen is unknown.

Amplification used 60 Vbeta primers and 13 Jbeta primers. Repertoires were generated with immunoSEQ multiplex PCR, while TCRdb's copy carries only in-frame clones and drops some. This table has 50,000 to 55,000 clones, 45% to 70% appearing once. Sequenced sample: PBMCs. This chain connects TRBV9 to TRBJ2-5, with 13 bases identical to TRBD2. Judging by the DNA end, TRBJ2-7 fits better; the J call may be wrong. This TCR was recovered from a human donor in good health. CDR3 bases: TGTGCCAGCAGCAACCAGGGACTAGCGGGGATCTCCTACGAGCAGTACTTC. Residues: CASSNQGLAGISYEQYF.